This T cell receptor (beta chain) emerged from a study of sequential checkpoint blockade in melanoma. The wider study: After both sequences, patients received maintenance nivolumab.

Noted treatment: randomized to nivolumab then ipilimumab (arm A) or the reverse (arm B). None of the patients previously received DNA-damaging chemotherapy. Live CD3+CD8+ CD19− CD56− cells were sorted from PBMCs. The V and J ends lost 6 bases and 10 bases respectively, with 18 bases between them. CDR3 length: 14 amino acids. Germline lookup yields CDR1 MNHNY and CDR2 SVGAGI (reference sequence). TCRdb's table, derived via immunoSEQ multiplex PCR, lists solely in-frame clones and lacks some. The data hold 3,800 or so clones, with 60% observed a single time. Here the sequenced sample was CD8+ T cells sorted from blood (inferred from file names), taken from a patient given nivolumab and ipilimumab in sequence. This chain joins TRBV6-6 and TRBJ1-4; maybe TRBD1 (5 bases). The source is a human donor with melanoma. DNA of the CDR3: TGTGCCAGCAGAGACACACCTTGGCAGGGAAAACTGTTTTTT. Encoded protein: CASRDTPWQGKLFF.